The clone carrying this T cell receptor (beta chain) was recorded a few times. This sample is part of a study of T cells in Graves' hyperthyroidism and ophthalmopathy. Trimming shortened V by 3 bases and J by 6 bases, and 14 bases separated the two germline ends. The CDR3 is 14 residues long. RNA transcripts yielded amplified TCR beta CDR3 regions. First-round RT-PCR with HTBI primers amplified the TCR CDR3 region. TCRdb passed the multiplex PCR reads through MiXCR, listing each CDR3 protein once. The sample has under 750,000 distinct CDR3 sequences, 18% seen once. The genes are TRBV12-3 or TRBV12-4 and TRBJ1-1; D possibly corresponds to TRBD1 (5 bases). The sample was blood. The TCR originated in a woman aged 45 to 65 with Graves' hyperthyroidism that later progressed to Graves' ophthalmopathy. The CDR3 DNA is TGTGCCAGCAGTTTTCAGTCATTAGGGGCTGAAGCTTTCTTT. Translating it yields CASSFQSLGAEAFF.